The clone carrying this TCR beta chain was seen more than once but under ten times. Its target is not known. Only one heparinised blood draw was taken per donor, and its volume averaged about 120 mL. Sorting that relied on CD45RO/CCR7/CD25/CD127/CD95/CD27 yielded CD4+ naive, central memory, regulatory and stem cell-like memory cells. This specimen belongs to a study of beta chain features in type 1 diabetes. Across the study: Analysis included more than 90 million sorted cells drawn from all samples. Study-wide results and caveats: PCR, the amplification step, might favor shorter templates, equally in patients and controls. Among all four CD4+ subsets, Type 1 diabetes patients had TCRB CDR3s that were moderately but significantly shorter.

CDR3 length equals 15 residues. Per germline, CDR1 LGHNA and CDR2 YNFKEQ. The V end lost 0 bases, the J end lost 5 bases, and 11 bases lay between the germline ends. Every bit of the isolated RNA underwent reverse transcription, so sequencing read expressed TCRB transcripts. Produced via immunoSEQ multiplex PCR; TCRdb's table is partial and in-frame only. The repertoire holds 330,000 or so clones, around 13% seen once, with approximately 0.01% in the top ten. The chain employs TRBV4-2 and TRBJ1-5, with D hard to call. This clonotype was obtained from a woman under 30 with type 1 diabetes. The sample was naive CD4+ T cells from blood. The CDR3 reads CASSQDQRSDQPQHF. In DNA, the CDR3 is TGTGCCAGCAGCCAAGATCAAAGGAGTGATCAGCCCCAGCATTTT.